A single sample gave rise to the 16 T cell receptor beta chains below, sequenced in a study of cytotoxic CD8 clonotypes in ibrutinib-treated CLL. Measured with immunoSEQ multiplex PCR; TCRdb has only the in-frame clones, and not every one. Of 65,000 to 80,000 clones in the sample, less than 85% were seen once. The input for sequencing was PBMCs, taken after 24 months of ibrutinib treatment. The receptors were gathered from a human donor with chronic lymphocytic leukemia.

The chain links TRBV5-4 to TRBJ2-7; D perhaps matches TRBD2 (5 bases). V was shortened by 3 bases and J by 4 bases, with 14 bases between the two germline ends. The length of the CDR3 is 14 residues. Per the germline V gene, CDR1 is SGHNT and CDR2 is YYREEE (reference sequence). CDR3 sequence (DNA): TGTGCCAGCAGCTCCGCGGGTCGGCTGTACGAGCAGTACTTC. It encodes CASSSAGRLYEQYF.

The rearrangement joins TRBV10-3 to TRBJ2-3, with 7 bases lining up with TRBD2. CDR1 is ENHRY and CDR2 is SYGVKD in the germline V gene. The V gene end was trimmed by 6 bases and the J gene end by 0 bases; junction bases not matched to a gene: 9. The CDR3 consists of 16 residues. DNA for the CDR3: TGTGCCATCAGCCGGAGTGAGCGGGGTAGCACAGATACGCAGTATTTT. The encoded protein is CAISRSERGSTDTQYF.

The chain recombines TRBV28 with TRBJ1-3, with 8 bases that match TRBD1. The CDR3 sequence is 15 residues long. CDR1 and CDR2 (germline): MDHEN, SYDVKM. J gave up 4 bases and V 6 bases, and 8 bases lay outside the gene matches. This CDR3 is CASSPQGARGNTIYF. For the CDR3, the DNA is TGTGCCAGCAGCCCCCAGGGGGCGCGGGGAAACACCATATATTTT. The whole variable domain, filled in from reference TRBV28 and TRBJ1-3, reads DVKVTQSSRYLVKRTGEKVFLECVQDMDHENMFWYRQDPGLGLRLIYFSYDVKMKEKGDIPEGYSVSREKKERFSLILESASTNQTSMYLCASSPQGARGNTIYFGEGSWLTVV.

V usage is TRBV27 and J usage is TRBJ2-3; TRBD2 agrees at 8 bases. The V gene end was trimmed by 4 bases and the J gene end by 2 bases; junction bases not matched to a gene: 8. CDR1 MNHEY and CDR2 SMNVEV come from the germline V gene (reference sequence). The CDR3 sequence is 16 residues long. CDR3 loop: CASSSLGRGVTDTQYF. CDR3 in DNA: TGTGCCAGCAGTTCCTTGGGGCGGGGGGTCACAGATACGCAGTATTTT.

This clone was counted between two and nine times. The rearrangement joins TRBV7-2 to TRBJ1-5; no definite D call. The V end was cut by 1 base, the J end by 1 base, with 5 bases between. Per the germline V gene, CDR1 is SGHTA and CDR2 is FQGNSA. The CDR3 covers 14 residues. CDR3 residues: CASSLVTSNQPQHF. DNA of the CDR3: TGTGCCAGCAGCTTAGTTACCAGCAATCAGCCCCAGCATTTT.

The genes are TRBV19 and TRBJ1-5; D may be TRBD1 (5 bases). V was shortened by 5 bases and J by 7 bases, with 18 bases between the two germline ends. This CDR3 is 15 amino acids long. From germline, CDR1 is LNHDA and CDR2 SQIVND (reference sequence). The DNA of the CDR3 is TGTGCCAGTAGTGACATAGACAGCCTAAGACAGCCCCAGCATTTT. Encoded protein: CASSDIDSLRQPQHF.

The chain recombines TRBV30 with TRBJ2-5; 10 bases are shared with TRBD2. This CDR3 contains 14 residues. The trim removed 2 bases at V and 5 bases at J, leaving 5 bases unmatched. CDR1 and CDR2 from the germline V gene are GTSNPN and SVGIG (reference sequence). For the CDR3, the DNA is TGTGCCTGGAGTCGGCTAGCGGGAGCGGAGACCCAGTACTTC. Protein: CAWSRLAGAETQYF.

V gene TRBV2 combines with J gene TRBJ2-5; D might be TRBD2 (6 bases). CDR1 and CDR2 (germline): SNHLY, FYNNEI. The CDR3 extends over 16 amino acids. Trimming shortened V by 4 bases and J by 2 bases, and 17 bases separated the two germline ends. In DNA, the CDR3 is TGTGCCAGCAGTGCAGTGGGGGGTTGGGCACAAGAGACCCAGTACTTC. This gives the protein CASSAVGGWAQETQYF.

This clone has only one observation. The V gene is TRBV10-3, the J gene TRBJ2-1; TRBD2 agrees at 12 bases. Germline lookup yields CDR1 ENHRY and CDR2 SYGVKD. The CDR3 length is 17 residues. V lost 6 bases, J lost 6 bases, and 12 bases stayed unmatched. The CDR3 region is CAISQTSGRGTGNEQFF. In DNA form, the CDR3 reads TGTGCCATCAGCCAGACTAGCGGGAGAGGGACAGGCAATGAGCAGTTCTTC.

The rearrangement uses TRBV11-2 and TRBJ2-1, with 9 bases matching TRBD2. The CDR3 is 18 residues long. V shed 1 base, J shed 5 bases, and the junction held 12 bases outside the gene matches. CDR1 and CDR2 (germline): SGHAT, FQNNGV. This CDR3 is CASSLATSGRRINNEQFF. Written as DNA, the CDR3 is TGTGCCAGCAGCTTAGCGACTAGCGGCCGGAGAATCAACAATGAGCAGTTCTTC.

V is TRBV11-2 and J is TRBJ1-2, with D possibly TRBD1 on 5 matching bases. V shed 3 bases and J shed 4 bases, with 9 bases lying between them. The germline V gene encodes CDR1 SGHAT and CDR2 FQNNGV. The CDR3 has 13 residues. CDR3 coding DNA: TGTGCCAGCAGCTTGGCAGGGCTCTATGGCTACACCTTC. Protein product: CASSLAGLYGYTF.

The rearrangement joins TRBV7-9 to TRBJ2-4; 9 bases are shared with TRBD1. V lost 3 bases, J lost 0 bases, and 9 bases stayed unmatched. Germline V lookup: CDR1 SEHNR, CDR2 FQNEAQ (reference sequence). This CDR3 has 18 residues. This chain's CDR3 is CASSLGTGSSLAKNIQYF. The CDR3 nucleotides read TGTGCCAGCAGCTTGGGGACAGGGAGCTCCTTAGCCAAAAACATTCAGTACTTC.

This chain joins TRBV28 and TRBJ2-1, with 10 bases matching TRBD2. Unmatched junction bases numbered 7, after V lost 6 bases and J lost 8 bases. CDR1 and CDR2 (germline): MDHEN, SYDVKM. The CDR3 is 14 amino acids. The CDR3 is CASRTGTSVDEQFF. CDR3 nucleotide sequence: TGTGCCAGCAGAACCGGGACTAGCGTAGATGAGCAGTTCTTC.

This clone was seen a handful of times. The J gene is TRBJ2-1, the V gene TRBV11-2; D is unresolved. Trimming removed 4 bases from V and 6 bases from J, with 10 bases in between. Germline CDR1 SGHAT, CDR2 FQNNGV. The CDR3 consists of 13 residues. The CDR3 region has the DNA TGTGCCAGCAGCTCCCTTAACAGCAATGAGCAGTTCTTC. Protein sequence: CASSSLNSNEQFF.

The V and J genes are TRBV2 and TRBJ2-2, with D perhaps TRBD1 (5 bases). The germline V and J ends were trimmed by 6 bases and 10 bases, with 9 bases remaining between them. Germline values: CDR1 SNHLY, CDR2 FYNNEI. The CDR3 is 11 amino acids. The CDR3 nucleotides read TGTGCCAGCAGCTTGGACAAGGAGCTGTTTTTT. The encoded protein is CASSLDKELFF.

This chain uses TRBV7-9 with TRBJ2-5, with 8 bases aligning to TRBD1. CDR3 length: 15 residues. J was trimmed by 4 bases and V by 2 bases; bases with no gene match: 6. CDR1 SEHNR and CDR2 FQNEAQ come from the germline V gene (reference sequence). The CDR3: CASSLRRGLGETQYF. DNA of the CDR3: TGTGCCAGCAGCTTACGCAGGGGGCTGGGAGAGACCCAGTACTTC.